Sequencing of this T cell receptor (beta chain) was carried out in a study of blood T cell repertoires in COVID-19. As for the study in general: Sites across the United States, Italy and Spain contributed samples from acute and convalescent COVID-19.

Libraries were prepared by immunoSEQ multiplex PCR; TCRdb keeps only in-frame clonotypes and omits some of them. Of roughly 260,000 clones in the sample, about 80% were seen once. The receptor comes from an elderly woman with active or convalescent COVID-19. The specimen was peripheral blood.

CDR3 amino acids: CASSSTGQGAYEQYF. The DNA for the CDR3 is TGCGCCAGCAGCTCGACGGGACAGGGGGCCTACGAGCAGTACTTC. This rearrangement joins TRBV5-1 to TRBJ2-7; 11 bases align to TRBD1. This CDR3 spans 15 amino acids. CDR1 and CDR2 from the germline V gene are SGHRS and YFSETQ. J was trimmed by 2 bases and V by 3 bases; bases with no gene match: 4.